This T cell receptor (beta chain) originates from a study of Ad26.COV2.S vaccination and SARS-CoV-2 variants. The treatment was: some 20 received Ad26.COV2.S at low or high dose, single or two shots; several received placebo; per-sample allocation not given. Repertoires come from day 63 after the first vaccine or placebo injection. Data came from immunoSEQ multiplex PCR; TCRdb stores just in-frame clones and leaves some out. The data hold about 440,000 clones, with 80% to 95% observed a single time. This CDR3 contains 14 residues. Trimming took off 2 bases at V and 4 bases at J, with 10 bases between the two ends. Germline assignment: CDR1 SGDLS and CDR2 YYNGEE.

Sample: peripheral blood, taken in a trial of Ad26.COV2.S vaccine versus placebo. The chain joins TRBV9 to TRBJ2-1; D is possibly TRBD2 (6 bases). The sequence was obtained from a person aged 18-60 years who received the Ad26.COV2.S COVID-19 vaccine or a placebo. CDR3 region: CASSVETSYNEQFF. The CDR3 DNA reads TGTGCCAGCAGCGTTGAGACTAGTTACAATGAGCAGTTCTTC.